This T cell receptor (beta chain) comes out of a study of blood T cell repertoires in COVID-19. Across the study: Acute and convalescent COVID-19 samples came from the United States, Italy and Spain. From T cells, B-cell-depleted T cells, or PBMCs came the material, which was cDNA or gDNA.

Measured with immunoSEQ multiplex PCR; TCRdb has only the in-frame clones, and not every one. The table includes 250,000 to 300,000 clones, about 80% detected once. The CDR3 spans 15 residues. Germline CDR1 LNHDA, CDR2 SQIVND (reference sequence). V dropped 1 base and J dropped 11 bases, with 19 bases sitting between them. The receptor comes from a man aged 30 to 45 with acute COVID-19. Sequencing was performed on PBMCs or T cells enriched from blood (not recorded which). The genes are TRBV19 and TRBJ2-3; TRBD2 is a possible D gene (6 bases). The CDR3 sequence: CASSIGRAGSRLQYF. In nucleotides, the CDR3 is TGTGCCAGTAGTATAGGCAGGGCCGGGAGTAGATTGCAGTATTTT.